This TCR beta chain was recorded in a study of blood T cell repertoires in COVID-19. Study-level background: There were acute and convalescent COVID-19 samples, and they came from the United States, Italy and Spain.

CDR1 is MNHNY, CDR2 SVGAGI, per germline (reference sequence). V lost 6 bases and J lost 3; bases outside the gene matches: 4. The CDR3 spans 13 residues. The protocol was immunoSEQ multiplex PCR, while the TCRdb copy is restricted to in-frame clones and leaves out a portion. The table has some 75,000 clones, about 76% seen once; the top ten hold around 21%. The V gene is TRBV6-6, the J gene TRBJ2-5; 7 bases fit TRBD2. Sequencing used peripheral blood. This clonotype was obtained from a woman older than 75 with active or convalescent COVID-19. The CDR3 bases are TGTGCCAGCAGACCTGGGGGGGAAGAGACCCAGTACTTC. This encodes CASRPGGEETQYF.